This T cell receptor (beta chain) was identified during a study of CD8 T cells in ankylosing spondylitis. Study-wide results and caveats: Disease-linked clones bore a CD8+ phenotype, appearing relatively rarely in peripheral blood.

Turning to this clonotype: What it binds is unknown.

Researchers built TCR beta libraries using quantitative 5'-RACE with molecular barcodes. From the 5' RACE reads, TCRdb called clonotypes with MiXCR, one entry per CDR3 protein. The sample records 120,000 or so distinct CDR3 sequences, approximately 15% being singletons. Trimming removed 3 bases from V and 4 bases from J, with 6 bases in between. The CDR3 runs to 12 residues. The chain carries TRBV12-3 or TRBV12-4 and TRBJ2-5; D unresolved. This sequence originates from a female donor with ankylosing spondylitis or in good health (not recorded which). Sequenced input: blood, either unsorted or a sorted T cell fraction (not recorded which). Here the CDR3 reads CASSFSPETQYF. In nucleotides, the CDR3 is TGTGCCAGCAGTTTTTCACCAGAGACCCAGTACTTC.